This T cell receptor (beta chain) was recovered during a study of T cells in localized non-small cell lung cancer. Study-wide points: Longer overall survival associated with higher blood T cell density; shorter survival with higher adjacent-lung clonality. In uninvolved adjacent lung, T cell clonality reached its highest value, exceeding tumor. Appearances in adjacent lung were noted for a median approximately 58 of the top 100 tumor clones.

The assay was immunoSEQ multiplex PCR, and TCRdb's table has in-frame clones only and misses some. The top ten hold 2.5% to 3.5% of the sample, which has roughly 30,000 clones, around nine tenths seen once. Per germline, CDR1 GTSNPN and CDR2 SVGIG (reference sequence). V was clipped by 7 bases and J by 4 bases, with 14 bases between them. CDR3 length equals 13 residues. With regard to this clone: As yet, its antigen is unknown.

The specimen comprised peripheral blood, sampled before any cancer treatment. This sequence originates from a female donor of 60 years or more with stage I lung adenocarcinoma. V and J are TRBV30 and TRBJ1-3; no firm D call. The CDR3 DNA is TGTGCCTTTACGGACCCTAGGGGAAACACCATATATTTT. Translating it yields CAFTDPRGNTIYF.